The source of this TCR beta chain is a study of PD-1 blockade in classical Hodgkin lymphoma. As for the study in general: With a 2-week interval, patients received intravenous nivolumab at 3 mg/kg.

A note on this clone: Its antigen remains unknown.

General observations from the study: Possibly reflecting disease activity or prior therapy, repertoire differences have causes that remain undefined. A significant rise in TCR diversity was seen by C4D1 for CD4+ cells but not for CD8+ cells. According to reports, newly diagnosed patients had lower baseline TCR diversity than healthy donors, and relapsed/refractory patients had lower baseline TCR diversity still.

Germline V lookup: CDR1 MGHRA, CDR2 YSYEKL. Trimming pared 4 bases from V and 11 bases from J, leaving 27 bases between. CDR3 length: 18 amino acids. Sequencing was performed with immunoSEQ multiplex PCR; in TCRdb, only in-frame clones are kept and a portion is missing. Of under 95,000 clones listed, just over 90% are singletons. Every patient relapsed after autologous stem cell transplantation, and brentuximab vedotin exposure varied. Sequences were derived from peripheral blood mononuclear cells (PBMCs), sampled at baseline. This receptor was obtained from a human donor with classical Hodgkin lymphoma. This chain links TRBV4-1 with TRBJ1-6; possibly TRBD1 for D (5 bases). The CDR3 sequence is CASSPGVLRTRIRAPLHF. The CDR3 DNA is TGCGCCAGCAGCCCGGGGGTTCTGAGGACACGTATCAGGGCACCCCTCCACTTT.